This paragraph reports one TCR beta chain. Its antigen remains unidentified. This sample is drawn from a study of T cell repertoires in cytomegalovirus infection. Overall study: CMV infection plus the matching HLA type was flagged by public TCR beta signatures. Study-level results: CMV carriers with the relevant HLA were identified by cumulative public TCR beta family frequency. CMV-specific TCR beta clonotypes restricted by HLA-C dominated the ex vivo response.

The CDR3 length is 17 residues. Trimming at V came to 7 bases and at J to 9 bases, leaving 15 bases not matched to a gene. Germline lookup yields CDR1 DFQATT and CDR2 SNEGSKA (reference sequence). Via MiXCR, TCRdb re-called the reads, giving one row per CDR3 protein. The sample has 740,000 or so distinct CDR3 sequences, 35% to 40% seen once. This sequence was found in a human donor in good health (CMV status not recorded). Some clones in this sample may be carry-over from other donors' samples. This chain links TRBV20-1 with TRBJ2-1; the match to TRBD2 covers 16 bases. Sequences were obtained from PBMCs. Written as DNA, the CDR3 is TGCAGTGTAGTGGAAGGGGCCGGGACTAGCGGGAGGGGTGAGCAGTTCTTC. Residues: CSVVEGAGTSGRGEQFF.